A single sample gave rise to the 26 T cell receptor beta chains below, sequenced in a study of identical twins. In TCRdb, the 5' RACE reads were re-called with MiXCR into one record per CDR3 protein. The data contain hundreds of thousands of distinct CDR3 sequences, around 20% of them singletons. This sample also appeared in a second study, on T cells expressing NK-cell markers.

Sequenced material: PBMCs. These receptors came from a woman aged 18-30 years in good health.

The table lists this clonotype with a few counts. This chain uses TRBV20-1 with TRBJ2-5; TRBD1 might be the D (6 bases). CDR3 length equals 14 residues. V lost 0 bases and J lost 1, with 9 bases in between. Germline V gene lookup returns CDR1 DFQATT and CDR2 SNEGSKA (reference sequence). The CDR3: CSAREGAPQETQYF. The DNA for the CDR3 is TGCAGTGCTAGAGAGGGGGCCCCCCAAGAGACCCAGTACTTC.

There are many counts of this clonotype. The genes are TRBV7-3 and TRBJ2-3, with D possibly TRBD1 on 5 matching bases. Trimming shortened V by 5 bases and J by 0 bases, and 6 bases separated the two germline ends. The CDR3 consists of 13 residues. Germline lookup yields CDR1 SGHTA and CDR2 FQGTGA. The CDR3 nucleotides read TGTGCCAGCAGCGGGGCTAGCACAGATACGCAGTATTTT. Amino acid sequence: CASSGASTDTQYF.

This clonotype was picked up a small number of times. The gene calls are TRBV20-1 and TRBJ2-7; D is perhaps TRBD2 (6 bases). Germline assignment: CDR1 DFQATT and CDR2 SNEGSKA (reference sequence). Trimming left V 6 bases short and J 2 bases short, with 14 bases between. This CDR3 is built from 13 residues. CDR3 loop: CSAIEVAAYEQYF. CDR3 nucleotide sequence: TGCAGTGCCATCGAGGTAGCGGCCTACGAGCAGTACTTC.

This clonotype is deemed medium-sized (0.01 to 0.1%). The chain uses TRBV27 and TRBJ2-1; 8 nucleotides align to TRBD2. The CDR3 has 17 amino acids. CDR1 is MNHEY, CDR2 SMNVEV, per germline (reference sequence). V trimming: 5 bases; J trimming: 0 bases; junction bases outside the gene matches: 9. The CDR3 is CASSAGGGPSSYNEQFF. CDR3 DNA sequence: TGTGCCAGCAGTGCGGGGGGCGGTCCGAGCTCCTACAATGAGCAGTTCTTC.

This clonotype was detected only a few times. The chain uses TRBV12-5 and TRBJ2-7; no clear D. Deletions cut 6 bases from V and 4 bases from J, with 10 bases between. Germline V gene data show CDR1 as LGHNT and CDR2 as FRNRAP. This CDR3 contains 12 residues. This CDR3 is CASGLDVYEQYF. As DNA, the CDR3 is TGTGCTAGTGGCCTCGATGTGTACGAGCAGTACTTC.

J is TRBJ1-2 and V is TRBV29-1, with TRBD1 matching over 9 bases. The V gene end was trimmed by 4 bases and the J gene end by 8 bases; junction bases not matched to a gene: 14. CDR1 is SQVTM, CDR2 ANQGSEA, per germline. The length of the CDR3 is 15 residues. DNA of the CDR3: TGCAGCGTTGCCCGAGGACAGGGGCACCCTATAGGCTACACCTTC. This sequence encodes CSVARGQGHPIGYTF.

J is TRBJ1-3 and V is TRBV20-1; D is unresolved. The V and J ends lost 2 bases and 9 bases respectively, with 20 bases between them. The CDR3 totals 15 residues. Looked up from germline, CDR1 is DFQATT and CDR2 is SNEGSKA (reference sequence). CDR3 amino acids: CSARRDDLGSSTIYF. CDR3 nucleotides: TGCAGTGCTAGAAGAGATGACCTGGGTTCGTCCACCATATATTTT.

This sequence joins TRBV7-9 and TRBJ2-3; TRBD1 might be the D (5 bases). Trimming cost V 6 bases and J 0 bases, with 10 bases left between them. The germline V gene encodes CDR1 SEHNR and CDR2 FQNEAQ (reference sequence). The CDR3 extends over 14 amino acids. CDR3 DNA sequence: TGTGCCAGCAGATCGACAGAAAGCACAGATACGCAGTATTTT. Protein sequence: CASRSTESTDTQYF.

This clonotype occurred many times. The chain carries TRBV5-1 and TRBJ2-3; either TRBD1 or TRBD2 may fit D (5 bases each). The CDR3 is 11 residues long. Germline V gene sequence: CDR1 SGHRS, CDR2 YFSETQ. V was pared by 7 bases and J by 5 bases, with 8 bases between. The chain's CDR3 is CASGGRDTQYF. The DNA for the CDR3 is TGCGCCAGCGGGGGACGAGATACGCAGTATTTT.

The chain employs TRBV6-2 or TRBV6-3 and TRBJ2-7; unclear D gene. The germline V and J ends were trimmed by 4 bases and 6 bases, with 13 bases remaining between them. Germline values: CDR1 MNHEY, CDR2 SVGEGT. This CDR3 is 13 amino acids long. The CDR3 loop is CASSWWGSGEQYF. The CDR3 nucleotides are TGTGCCAGCAGTTGGTGGGGTTCTGGCGAGCAGTACTTC.

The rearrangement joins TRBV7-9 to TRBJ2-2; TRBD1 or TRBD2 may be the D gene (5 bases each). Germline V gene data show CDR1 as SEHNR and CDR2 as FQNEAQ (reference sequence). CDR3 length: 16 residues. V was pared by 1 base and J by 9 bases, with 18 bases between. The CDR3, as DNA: TGTGCCAGCAGCTTAGGCCGGGGCACTAAGACCCGGGAGCTGTTTTTT. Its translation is CASSLGRGTKTRELFF. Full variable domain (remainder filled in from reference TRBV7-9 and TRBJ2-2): DTGVSQNPRHKITKRGQNVTFRCDPISEHNRLYWYRQTLGQGPEFLTYFQNEAQLEKSRLLSDRFSAERPKGSFSTLEIQRTEQGDSAMYLCASSLGRGTKTRELFFGEGSRLTVL.

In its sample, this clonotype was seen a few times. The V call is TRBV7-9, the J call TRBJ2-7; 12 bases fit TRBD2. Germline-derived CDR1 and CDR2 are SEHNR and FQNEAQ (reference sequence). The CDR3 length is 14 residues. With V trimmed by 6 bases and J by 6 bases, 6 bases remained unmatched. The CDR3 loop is CASSPSGRAGEQYF. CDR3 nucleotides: TGTGCCAGCAGTCCTAGCGGGAGGGCGGGCGAGCAGTACTTC. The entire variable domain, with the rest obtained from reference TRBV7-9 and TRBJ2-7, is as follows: DTGVSQNPRHKITKRGQNVTFRCDPISEHNRLYWYRQTLGQGPEFLTYFQNEAQLEKSRLLSDRFSAERPKGSFSTLEIQRTEQGDSAMYLCASSPSGRAGEQYFGPGTRLTVT.

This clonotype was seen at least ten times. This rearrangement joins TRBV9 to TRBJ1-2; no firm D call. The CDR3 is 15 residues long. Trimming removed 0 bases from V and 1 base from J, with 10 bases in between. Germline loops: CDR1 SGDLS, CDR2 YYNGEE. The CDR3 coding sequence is TGTGCCAGCAGCGTAGGGACGGGGATTAACTATGGCTACACCTTC. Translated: CASSVGTGINYGYTF.

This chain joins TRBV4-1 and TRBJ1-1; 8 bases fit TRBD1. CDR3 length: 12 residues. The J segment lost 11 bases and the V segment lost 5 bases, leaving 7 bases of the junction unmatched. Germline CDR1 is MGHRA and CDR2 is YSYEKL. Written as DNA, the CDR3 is TGCGCCAGCAGCTCAACGGGACAGGCGGCTTTCTTT. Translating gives CASSSTGQAAFF.

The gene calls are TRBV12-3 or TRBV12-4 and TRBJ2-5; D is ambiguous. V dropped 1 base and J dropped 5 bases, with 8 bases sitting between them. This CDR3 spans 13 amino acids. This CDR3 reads CASSLVGWETQYF. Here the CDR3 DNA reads TGTGCCAGCAGTTTAGTGGGCTGGGAGACCCAGTACTTC.

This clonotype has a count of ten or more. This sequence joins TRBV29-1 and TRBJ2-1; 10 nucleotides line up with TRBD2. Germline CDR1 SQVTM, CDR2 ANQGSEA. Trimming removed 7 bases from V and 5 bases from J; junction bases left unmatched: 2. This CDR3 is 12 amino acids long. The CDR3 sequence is CSAGLADNEQFF. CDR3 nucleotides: TGCAGCGCTGGACTAGCGGACAATGAGCAGTTCTTC.

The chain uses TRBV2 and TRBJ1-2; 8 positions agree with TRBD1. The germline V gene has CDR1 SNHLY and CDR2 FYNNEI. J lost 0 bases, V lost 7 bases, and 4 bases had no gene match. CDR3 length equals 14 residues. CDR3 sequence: CASNGQGPNYGYTF. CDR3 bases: TGTGCCAGCAACGGACAGGGACCTAACTATGGCTACACCTTC.

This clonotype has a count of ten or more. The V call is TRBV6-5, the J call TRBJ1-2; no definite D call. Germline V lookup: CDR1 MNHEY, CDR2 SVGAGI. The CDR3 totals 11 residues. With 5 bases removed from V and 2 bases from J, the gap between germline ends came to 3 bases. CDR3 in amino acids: CASSGNYGYTF. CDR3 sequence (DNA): TGTGCCAGCAGTGGCAACTATGGCTACACCTTC.

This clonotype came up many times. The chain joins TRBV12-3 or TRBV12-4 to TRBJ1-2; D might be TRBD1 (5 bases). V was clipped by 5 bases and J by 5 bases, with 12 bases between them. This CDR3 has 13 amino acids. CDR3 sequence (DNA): TGTGCCAGCAGTACAACCGGGGGGTATGGCTACACCTTC. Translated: CASSTTGGYGYTF.

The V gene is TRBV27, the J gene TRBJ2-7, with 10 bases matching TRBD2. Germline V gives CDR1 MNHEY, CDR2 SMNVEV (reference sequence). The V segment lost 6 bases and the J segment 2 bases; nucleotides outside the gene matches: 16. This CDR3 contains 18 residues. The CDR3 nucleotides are TGTGCCAGCAGATCTCGGGCGCTAGCGGGGGTTGAGGCCTACGAGCAGTACTTC. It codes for CASRSRALAGVEAYEQYF.

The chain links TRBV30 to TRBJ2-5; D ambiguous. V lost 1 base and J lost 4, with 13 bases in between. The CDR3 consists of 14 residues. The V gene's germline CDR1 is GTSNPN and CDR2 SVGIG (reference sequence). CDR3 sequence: CAWSGPAKGETQYF. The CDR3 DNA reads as TGTGCCTGGAGTGGTCCGGCGAAGGGAGAGACCCAGTACTTC. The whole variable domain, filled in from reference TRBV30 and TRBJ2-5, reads SQTIHQWPATLVQPVGSPLSLECTVEGTSNPNLYWYRQAAGRGLQLLFYSVGIGQISSEVPQNLSASRPQDRQFILSSKKLLLSDSGFYLCAWSGPAKGETQYFGPGTRLLVL.

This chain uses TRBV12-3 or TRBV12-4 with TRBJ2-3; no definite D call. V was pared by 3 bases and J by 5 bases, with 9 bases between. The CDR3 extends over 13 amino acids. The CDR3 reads CASSFYLGDTQYF. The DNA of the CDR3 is TGTGCCAGCAGTTTTTATTTGGGAGATACGCAGTATTTT.

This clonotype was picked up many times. CDR3 in DNA: TGTGCCTCCGATGGGGGATCCTACGAGCAGTACTTC. This sequence encodes CASDGGSYEQYF. The chain is built from TRBV2 and TRBJ2-7; the D gene could be TRBD1 or TRBD2 (5 bases each). This CDR3 is 12 amino acids long. Germline lookup yields CDR1 SNHLY and CDR2 FYNNEI. V was shortened by 11 bases and J by 1 base, with 12 bases between the two germline ends.

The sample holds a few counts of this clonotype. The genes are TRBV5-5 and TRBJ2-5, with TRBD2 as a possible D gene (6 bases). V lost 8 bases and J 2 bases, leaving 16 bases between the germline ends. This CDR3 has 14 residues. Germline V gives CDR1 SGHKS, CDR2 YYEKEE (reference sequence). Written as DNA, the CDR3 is TGTGCCAGTAGGGACTTGAGACAGCAAGAGACCCAGTACTTC. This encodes CASRDLRQQETQYF.

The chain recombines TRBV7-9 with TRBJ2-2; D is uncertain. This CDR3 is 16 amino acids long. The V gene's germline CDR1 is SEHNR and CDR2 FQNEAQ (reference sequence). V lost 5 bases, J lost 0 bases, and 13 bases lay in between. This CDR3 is CASSPTQVANTGELFF. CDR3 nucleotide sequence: TGTGCCAGCAGCCCTACGCAGGTCGCGAACACCGGGGAGCTGTTTTTT.

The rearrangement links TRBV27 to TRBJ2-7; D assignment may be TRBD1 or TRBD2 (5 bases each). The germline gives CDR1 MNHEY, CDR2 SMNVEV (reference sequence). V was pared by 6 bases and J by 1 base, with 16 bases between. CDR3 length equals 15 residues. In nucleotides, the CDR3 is TGTGCCAGCAGGATGGGACGCGATCCATCCTACGAGCAGTACTTC. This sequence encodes CASRMGRDPSYEQYF.